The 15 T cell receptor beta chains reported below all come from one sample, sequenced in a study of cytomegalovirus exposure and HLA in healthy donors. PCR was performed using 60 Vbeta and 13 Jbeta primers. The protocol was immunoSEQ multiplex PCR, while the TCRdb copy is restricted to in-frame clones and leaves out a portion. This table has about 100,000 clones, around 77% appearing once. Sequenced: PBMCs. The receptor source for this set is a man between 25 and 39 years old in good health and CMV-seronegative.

CDR3 bases: TGTGCCAGCAGCTTTGCAGTGGGGGGTGAAAAACTGTTTTTT. Protein sequence: CASSFAVGGEKLFF. The chain has TRBV7-9 and TRBJ1-4; possibly TRBD1 for D (5 bases). The V gene's germline CDR1 is SEHNR and CDR2 FQNEAQ (reference sequence). The ends were cut back, 3 bases at V and 7 bases at J, with 12 bases in the middle. CDR3 size: 14 residues. Supplemented by reference TRBV7-9 and TRBJ1-4, the full variable domain reads DTGVSQNPRHKITKRGQNVTFRCDPISEHNRLYWYRQTLGQGPEFLTYFQNEAQLEKSRLLSDRFSAERPKGSFSTLEIQRTEQGDSAMYLCASSFAVGGEKLFFGSGTQLSVL.

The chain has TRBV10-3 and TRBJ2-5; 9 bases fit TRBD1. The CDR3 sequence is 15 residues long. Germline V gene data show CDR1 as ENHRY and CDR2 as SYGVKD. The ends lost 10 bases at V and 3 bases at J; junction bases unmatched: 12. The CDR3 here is CATSPPQGAEETQYF. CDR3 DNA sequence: TGTGCCACTAGCCCCCCACAGGGGGCGGAAGAGACCCAGTACTTC.

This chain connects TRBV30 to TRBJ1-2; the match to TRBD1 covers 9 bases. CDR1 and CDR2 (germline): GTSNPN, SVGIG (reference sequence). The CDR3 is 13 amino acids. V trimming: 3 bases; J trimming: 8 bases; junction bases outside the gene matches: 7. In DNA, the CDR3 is TGTGCCTGGAGAAACACAGGGGGCCGGGGCTACACCTTC. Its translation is CAWRNTGGRGYTF.

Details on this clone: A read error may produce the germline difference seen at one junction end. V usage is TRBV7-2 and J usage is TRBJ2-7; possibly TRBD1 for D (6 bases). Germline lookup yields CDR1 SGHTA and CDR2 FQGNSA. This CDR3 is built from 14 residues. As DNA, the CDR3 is TGTGCCAGCAGCCTAGCACAGGGTTCGGGTGAGCAGTACTTC. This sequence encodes CASSLAQGSGEQYF.

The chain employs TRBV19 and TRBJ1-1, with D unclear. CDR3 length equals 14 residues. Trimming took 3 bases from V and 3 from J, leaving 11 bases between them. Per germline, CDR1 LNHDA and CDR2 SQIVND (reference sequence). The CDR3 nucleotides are TGTGCCAGTAGTATTGGAACGGACTACACTGAAGCTTTCTTT. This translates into CASSIGTDYTEAFF.

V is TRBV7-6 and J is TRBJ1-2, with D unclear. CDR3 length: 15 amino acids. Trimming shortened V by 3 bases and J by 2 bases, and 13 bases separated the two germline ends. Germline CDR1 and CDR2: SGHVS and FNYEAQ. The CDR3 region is CASSFGRGSNYGYTF. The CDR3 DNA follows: TGTGCCAGCAGCTTTGGGCGAGGGAGCAACTATGGCTACACCTTC.

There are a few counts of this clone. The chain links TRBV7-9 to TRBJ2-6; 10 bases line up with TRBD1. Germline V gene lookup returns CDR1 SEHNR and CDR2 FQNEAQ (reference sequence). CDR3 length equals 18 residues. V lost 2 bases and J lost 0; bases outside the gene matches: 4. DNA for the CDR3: TGTGCCAGCAGCTTAATGGGACAGGGGAGCTCTGGGGCCAACGTCCTGACTTTC. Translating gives CASSLMGQGSSGANVLTF.

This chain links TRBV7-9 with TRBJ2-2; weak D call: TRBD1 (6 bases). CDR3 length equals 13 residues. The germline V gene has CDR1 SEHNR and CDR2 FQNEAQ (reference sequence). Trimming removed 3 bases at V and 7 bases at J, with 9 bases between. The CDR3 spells CASSFGGVGELFF. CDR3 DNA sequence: TGTGCCAGCAGCTTTGGGGGCGTCGGGGAGCTGTTTTTT.

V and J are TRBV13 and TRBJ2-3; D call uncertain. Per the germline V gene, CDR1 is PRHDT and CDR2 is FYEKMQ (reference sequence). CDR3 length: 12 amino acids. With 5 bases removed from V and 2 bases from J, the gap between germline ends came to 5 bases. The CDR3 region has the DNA TGTGCCAGCAGCATTAACACAGATACGCAGTATTTT. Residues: CASSINTDTQYF.

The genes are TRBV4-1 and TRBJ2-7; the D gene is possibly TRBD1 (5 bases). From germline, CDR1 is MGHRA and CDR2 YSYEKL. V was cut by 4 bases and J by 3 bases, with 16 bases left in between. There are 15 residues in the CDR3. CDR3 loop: CASSLIQDPFYEQYF. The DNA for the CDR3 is TGCGCCAGCAGCCTGATACAGGATCCCTTCTACGAGCAGTACTTC.

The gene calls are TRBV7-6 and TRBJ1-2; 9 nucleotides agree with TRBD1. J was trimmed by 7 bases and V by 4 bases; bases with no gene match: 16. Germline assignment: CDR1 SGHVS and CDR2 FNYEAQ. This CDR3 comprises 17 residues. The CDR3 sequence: CASSYFPGQGVGSGYTF. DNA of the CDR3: TGTGCCAGCAGCTATTTCCCGGGACAGGGTGTCGGGAGTGGCTACACCTTC.

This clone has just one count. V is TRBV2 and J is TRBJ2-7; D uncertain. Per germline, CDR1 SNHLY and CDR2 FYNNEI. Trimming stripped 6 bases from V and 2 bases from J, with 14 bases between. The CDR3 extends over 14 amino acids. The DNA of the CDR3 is TGTGCCAGCAGCGTAACACCAAATACCTACGAGCAGTACTTC. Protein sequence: CASSVTPNTYEQYF.

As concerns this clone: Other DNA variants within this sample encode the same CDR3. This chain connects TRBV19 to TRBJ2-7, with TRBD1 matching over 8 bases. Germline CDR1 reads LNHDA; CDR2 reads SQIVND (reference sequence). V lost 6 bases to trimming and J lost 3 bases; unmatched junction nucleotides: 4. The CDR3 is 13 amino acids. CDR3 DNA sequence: TGTGCCAGTAGCCCCGGGACAGGCTACGAGCAGTACTTC. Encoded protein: CASSPGTGYEQYF.

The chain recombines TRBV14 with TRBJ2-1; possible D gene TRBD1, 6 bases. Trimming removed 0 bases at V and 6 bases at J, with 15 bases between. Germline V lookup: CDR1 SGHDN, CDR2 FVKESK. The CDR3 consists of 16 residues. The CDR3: CASSQDAGLGGNEQFF. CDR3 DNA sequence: TGTGCCAGCAGCCAAGATGCGGGTCTAGGGGGCAATGAGCAGTTCTTC.

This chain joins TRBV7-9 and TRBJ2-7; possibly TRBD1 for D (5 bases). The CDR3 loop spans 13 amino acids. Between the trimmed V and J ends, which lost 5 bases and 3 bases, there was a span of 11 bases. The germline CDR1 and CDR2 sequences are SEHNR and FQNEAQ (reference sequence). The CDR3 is CASSPRQIYEQYF. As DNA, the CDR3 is TGTGCCAGCAGCCCCCGACAGATCTACGAGCAGTACTTC.